This is a list of T cell receptor beta chains from one sample in a study of spatial heterogeneity in lung cancer. TCRdb re-called the 5' RACE reads through MiXCR, storing one row per CDR3 protein. Of 27,000 or so distinct CDR3 sequences listed, less than 6.5% are singletons. The source material was PBMCs, sampled at follow-up. The receptors were sampled from a female donor with early-stage non-small cell lung cancer. Each CDR3 is given with its conserved first and last residue. D genes are given only for firm matches. The size of a clone is reported for some rows only, either as once, few or many, or as a class for expanded clones.

cdr3_nt,cdr3_aa,d_call,j_call,clone_size,v_call
TGTGCCAGCAGCGCAGGGACAGGGGGCGTCCACGAGCAGTACTTC,CASSAGTGGVHEQYF,TRBD1,TRBJ2-7,many,TRBV9
TGTGCCAGCAGCTTAGCTCTAGCGGGGACCGTTACCGAGCAGTACTTC,CASSLALAGTVTEQYF,TRBD2,TRBJ2-7,medium-sized,TRBV7-9
TGTGCCAGCAGCTCGGGCGGGTTTAGGAACAATGAGCAGTTCTTC,CASSSGGFRNNEQFF,.,TRBJ2-1,many,TRBV9
TGCAGTGCTTTCCAAGGCGGGGGTTCACCCCTCCACTTT,CSAFQGGGSPLHF,.,TRBJ1-6,many,TRBV20-1
TGTGCCAGCAGCGGGTTGGATACGCAGTATTTT,CASSGLDTQYF,.,TRBJ2-3,many,TRBV7-2
TGTGCCATCAGTGACGACAGGGGGTACGACGAGCAGTACTTC,CAISDDRGYDEQYF,TRBD1,TRBJ2-7,many,TRBV10-3
TGTGCCAGCAGTTTATTAGGGGTGCCCAAAAACATTCAGTACTTC,CASSLLGVPKNIQYF,.,TRBJ2-4,many,TRBV28
TGTGCCAGCCAGTTCAGGGGTCAGCCCCAGCATTTT,CASQFRGQPQHF,.,TRBJ1-5,many,TRBV19
TGTGCCAGCAGTTTCGCGACAGGGCTGAGCAATCAGCCCCAGCATTTT,CASSFATGLSNQPQHF,TRBD1,TRBJ1-5,few,TRBV6-2/TRBV6-3
TGTGCCAGTAGTGAGAGATCCCCCCCGATCTATGGCTACACCTTC,CASSERSPPIYGYTF,.,TRBJ1-2,many,TRBV19
TGCGCCAGCAGCCCAGCCCGGGACCCAGGAGGGACCGGGGAGCTGTTTTTT,CASSPARDPGGTGELFF,.,TRBJ2-2,many,TRBV5-1
TGTGCCAGCAGCGCCACGAGGACCGTTAACTATGGCTACACCTTC,CASSATRTVNYGYTF,.,TRBJ1-2,few,TRBV7-2
TGCAGTGCTAGATCAGGGGGCGCGGGCACCGGGGAGCTGTTTTTT,CSARSGGAGTGELFF,TRBD1,TRBJ2-2,few,TRBV20-1
TGTGCCAGCAGCCGCCGGGCCTCTGAATCACCCCTCCACTTT,CASSRRASESPLHF,.,TRBJ1-6,many,TRBV9
TGCAGTGCTAAGTTGAGCCTAGCGGGAGCAGAGGAGCAGTTCTTC,CSAKLSLAGAEEQFF,TRBD2,TRBJ2-1,many,TRBV20-1
TGTGCCAGCAGACCGGTAGCGGGGGGCCGAGATACGCAGTATTTT,CASRPVAGGRDTQYF,TRBD2,TRBJ2-3,many,TRBV7-2
TGTGCCAGCAGCGTAGAAGGGACGGTGGGAAACACCATATATTTT,CASSVEGTVGNTIYF,.,TRBJ1-3,many,TRBV9
TGTGCCAGCAGGGGGCAACGGGAGCAGTTCTTC,CASRGQREQFF,.,TRBJ2-1,many,TRBV21-1
TGTGCCAGCAGCGCTTCCCCCCTAGGAGGAAACACCATATATTTT,CASSASPLGGNTIYF,.,TRBJ1-3,many,TRBV9
TGTGCCAGCAGCTTACTCCCGGCTAGCGGGAGGGTGAGTGAGCAGTTCTTC,CASSLLPASGRVSEQFF,TRBD2,TRBJ2-1,many,TRBV7-2
TGTGCCAGCAGCTTGGGCCAGGGCAGTAACGAGCAGTACTTC,CASSLGQGSNEQYF,.,TRBJ2-7,many,TRBV7-9
TGTGCCAGCAGCTTAGCGTCGGCAGGGACTAATTCACCCCTCCACTTT,CASSLASAGTNSPLHF,.,TRBJ1-6,many,TRBV7-8
TGTGCCAGTAGGGCGGACAGGGGTTCGGGGGAGCTGTTTTTT,CASRADRGSGELFF,TRBD1,TRBJ2-2,many,TRBV19
TGTGCCAGCAGGACTATAGACAGGCCTAATTCACCCCTCCACTTT,CASRTIDRPNSPLHF,.,TRBJ1-6,many,TRBV6-1
TGTGCCAGCAGTTTCGAGGGACAGTCCTACGAGCAGTACTTC,CASSFEGQSYEQYF,TRBD1,TRBJ2-7,many,TRBV6-2/TRBV6-3
TGTGCCAGCAGCACCAGAGCGGGAGGAAGGACCTACGAGCAGTACTTC,CASSTRAGGRTYEQYF,TRBD2,TRBJ2-7,many,TRBV5-4
TGTGCCTGGAGGACCGGCAAAGCTTGGAACACTGAAGCTTTCTTT,CAWRTGKAWNTEAFF,.,TRBJ1-1,many,TRBV30
TGTGCCAGCAGCCAAGAAAGGGCAGGGTGGGGATCCTATGGCTACACCTTC,CASSQERAGWGSYGYTF,.,TRBJ1-2,many,TRBV3-1
TGTGCCAGCACCCCTCAGGGGCACCACGAGCAGTACTTC,CASTPQGHHEQYF,.,TRBJ2-7,many,TRBV28
TGTGCCAGCAGCTCAAGTTTATGGGGCACCTACGAGCAGTACTTC,CASSSSLWGTYEQYF,.,TRBJ2-7,few,TRBV5-5
TGTGCCAGCAGTGTCCAGGGGCAAGAGACCCAGTACTTC,CASSVQGQETQYF,.,TRBJ2-5,many,TRBV6-1
TGTGCCAGCACAGGACAGGGGGTCGGGGAGCAGTACTTC,CASTGQGVGEQYF,TRBD1,TRBJ2-7,many,TRBV2
TGTGCCAGTAGAAATCGGAGGCAGGGAGGTGTGGGCAATCAGCCCCAGCATTTT,CASRNRRQGGVGNQPQHF,.,TRBJ1-5,.,TRBV19
TGCGCCAGCAGCCAAGATGGCAGGAACACTGAAGCTTTCTTT,CASSQDGRNTEAFF,.,TRBJ1-1,many,TRBV4-1
TGTGCCACCAGAGCCTTATTGGACAGCGAAAACACTGAAGCTTTCTTT,CATRALLDSENTEAFF,.,TRBJ1-1,few,TRBV24-1
TGTGCCAGCAGCTTAACCTGGGCCTTTAACGAGCAGTACTTC,CASSLTWAFNEQYF,.,TRBJ2-7,few,TRBV7-8
TGCAGTGCTAGTAATGTGGCAGGGGGCTATGGCTACACCTTC,CSASNVAGGYGYTF,TRBD1,TRBJ1-2,.,TRBV20-1
TGTGCCAGCAGCATCGACAGGGTTAGCAATCAGCCCCAGCATTTT,CASSIDRVSNQPQHF,TRBD1,TRBJ1-5,many,TRBV7-2
TGTGCCAGCAGCTTACTAAGCGGGAGGAACCAAGAGACCCAGTACTTC,CASSLLSGRNQETQYF,TRBD2,TRBJ2-5,many,TRBV5-5
TGTGCCAGCAGCCAATATGGGGGGAAGAACACTGAAGCTTTCTTT,CASSQYGGKNTEAFF,.,TRBJ1-1,many,TRBV16
TGCAGTGCTAGAGAGGGTACAGAGAATGAAAAACTGTTTTTT,CSAREGTENEKLFF,.,TRBJ1-4,many,TRBV20-1
TGTGCCAGCAGGCTAGCGGGAGGGCCGGCAAGGACAGATACGCAGTATTTT,CASRLAGGPARTDTQYF,TRBD2,TRBJ2-3,many,TRBV6-2/TRBV6-3